The 27 T cell receptor beta chains presented below share a single source sample, sequenced in a study of regulatory T cells in long-lasting Graves disease. The TCR beta library used iRepertoire HTBI primers with Arm-PCR amplification of CDR3. TCRdb fed the multiplex PCR reads into MiXCR, producing one record per CDR3 protein. The table records 360,000 or so distinct CDR3 sequences, approximately 12% of them present only once. Described time point: newly diagnosed GD, antithyroid drugs for less than 3 months. From PBMCs, RNA was extracted and then used to make the TCR library. This same sample was also part of a study on T cells in Graves' hyperthyroidism and ophthalmopathy.

The source material was peripheral blood mononuclear cells (PBMCs), sampled at new diagnosis, from a patient treated with antithyroid drugs. The receptors derive from a woman younger than 30 with Graves disease.

This clonotype was counted ten times or more. The gene calls are TRBV6-1 and TRBJ1-2; tentatively, D is TRBD1 (6 bases). Deletions cut 6 bases from V and 0 bases from J, with 14 bases between. Germline CDR1 is MNHNS and CDR2 is SASEGT. The CDR3 runs 15 residues. CDR3 bases: TGTGCCAGCAGACCCGGACAGAAGACTAACTATGGCTACACCTTC. It yields the protein CASRPGQKTNYGYTF.

This clonotype has ten or more counts. The rearrangement uses TRBV19 and TRBJ2-2; the D gene is possibly TRBD1 (5 bases). Germline CDR1 is LNHDA and CDR2 is SQIVND (reference sequence). V was cut by 3 bases and J by 0 bases, with 11 bases left in between. CDR3 length: 16 amino acids. The CDR3 nucleotides read TGTGCCAGTAGTATCCTTGGACAAACGAACACCGGGGAGCTGTTTTTT. Translated: CASSILGQTNTGELFF.

This clonotype has a count of ten or more. This chain connects TRBV9 to TRBJ2-1, with 10 bases matching TRBD2. J gave up 4 bases and V 4 bases, and 14 bases lay outside the gene matches. The CDR3 loop spans 18 amino acids. The germline V gene encodes CDR1 SGDLS and CDR2 YYNGEE. CDR3 amino acids: CASSPQTPLAGTYNEQFF. The CDR3, as DNA: TGTGCCAGCAGCCCGCAAACCCCACTAGCGGGAACTTACAATGAGCAGTTCTTC.

This clonotype was picked up many times. The chain recombines TRBV7-2 with TRBJ2-3; tentative D call: TRBD2 (5 bases). Trimming took 5 bases from V and 5 from J, leaving 11 bases between them. The CDR3 spans 13 residues. The V gene's germline CDR1 is SGHTA and CDR2 FQGNSA. For the CDR3, the DNA is TGTGCCAGCAGCCCCCTCCGGGGAGATACGCAGTATTTT. It is translated as CASSPLRGDTQYF.

The V gene is TRBV20-1, the J gene TRBJ2-1; tentative D call: TRBD1 (6 bases). CDR1 and CDR2 (germline): DFQATT, SNEGSKA (reference sequence). There are 14 residues in the CDR3. V shed 4 bases and J shed 6 bases, with 16 bases lying between them. The CDR3 coding sequence is TGCAGTGCTATGGGCAGGGGCCAGGGCAATGAGCAGTTCTTC. It translates to CSAMGRGQGNEQFF.

J is TRBJ2-3 and V is TRBV5-4; 8 bases align to TRBD2. Germline CDR1 is SGHNT and CDR2 is YYREEE (reference sequence). The CDR3 length is 15 residues. The J segment lost 4 bases and the V segment lost 2 bases, leaving 6 bases of the junction unmatched. The CDR3 DNA sequence: TGTGCCAGCAGCTTCCGGGGGGGGGGTCCAGATACGCAGTATTTT. Its protein is CASSFRGGGPDTQYF.

The chain carries TRBV19 and TRBJ1-2; D may be TRBD1 (6 bases). V lost 7 bases, J lost 5 bases, and 14 bases lay in between. CDR1 and CDR2 from the germline V gene are LNHDA and SQIVND (reference sequence). There are 13 residues in the CDR3. The CDR3 here is CASTKQGEYGYTF. CDR3 nucleotides: TGTGCCAGTACCAAACAGGGAGAGTATGGCTACACCTTC.

This clonotype was detected ten times or more. The chain has TRBV20-1 and TRBJ2-1; no reliable D call. The CDR3 sequence is 13 residues long. Deletions cut 1 base from V and 8 bases from J, with 12 bases between. Germline lookup yields CDR1 DFQATT and CDR2 SNEGSKA (reference sequence). The CDR3 region has the DNA TGCAGTGCTAGAGTCCCTCGTGCGGATGAGCAGTTCTTC. Protein sequence: CSARVPRADEQFF.

The chain is built from TRBV12-3 or TRBV12-4 and TRBJ1-4; tentative D call: TRBD1 (6 bases). This CDR3 is built from 15 residues. Trimming cost V 6 bases and J 8 bases, with 19 bases left between them. CDR3 region: CASRTIGQGREKLFF. CDR3 coding DNA: TGTGCCAGCAGAACGATCGGGCAGGGGAGGGAAAAACTGTTTTTT.

In this sample, this clonotype turned up a few times. An end of the junction differs from the germline gene, which may be a read error. The genes are TRBV7-6 and TRBJ2-3; 7 nucleotides line up with TRBD2. The germline V gene has CDR1 SGHVS and CDR2 FNYEAQ. CDR3 size: 13 residues. CDR3 amino acids: CASSLVGGQPRYF. Here the CDR3 DNA reads TGTGCCAGCAGCTTAGTGGGAGGGCAGCCCCGGTACTTC.

The chain carries TRBV7-2 and TRBJ2-5, with TRBD2 matching over 10 bases. Unmatched junction bases numbered 9, after V lost 4 bases and J lost 1 base. CDR3 length equals 17 residues. Germline V gene sequence: CDR1 SGHTA, CDR2 FQGNSA. The DNA of the CDR3 is TGTGCCAGCAGCTCCCAACTTTCTAGCGGGGGCCAAGAGACCCAGTACTTC. Translation: CASSSQLSSGGQETQYF.

This clonotype came up many times. This rearrangement joins TRBV18 to TRBJ2-1; possible D gene TRBD2, 6 bases. Germline V gene sequence: CDR1 KGHSH, CDR2 LQKENI. V was pared by 3 bases and J by 2 bases, with 20 bases between. The CDR3 has 18 residues. CDR3 in amino acids: CASSPRGNDGSPYNEQFF. In DNA, the CDR3 is TGTGCCAGCTCACCGCGCGGGAACGACGGGAGTCCCTACAATGAGCAGTTCTTC.

In its sample, this clonotype was seen many times. The chain is built from TRBV14 and TRBJ2-1; D is tentatively TRBD1 or TRBD2 (5 bases each). Per the germline V gene, CDR1 is SGHDN and CDR2 is FVKESK. This CDR3 comprises 15 residues. Trimming pared 1 base from V and 5 bases from J, leaving 12 bases between. This CDR3 is CASSQVSGSHNEQFF. The CDR3, as DNA: TGTGCCAGCAGCCAAGTGTCAGGGAGCCACAATGAGCAGTTCTTC.

This clonotype was detected ten times or more. This CDR3 reads CSARDLRLDEAKNIQYF. The CDR3 coding sequence is TGCAGTGCTAGAGATTTACGGCTAGACGAAGCCAAAAACATTCAGTACTTC. This sequence joins TRBV20-1 and TRBJ2-4; no clear D. This CDR3 region has 17 residues. In germline, CDR1 is DFQATT, CDR2 SNEGSKA (reference sequence). Trimming stripped 0 bases from V and 0 bases from J, with 15 bases between.

This clonotype occurred many times. The V and J genes are TRBV14 and TRBJ2-4; D gene uncertain. This CDR3 comprises 13 residues. Looked up from germline, CDR1 is SGHDN and CDR2 is FVKESK. The V and J ends lost 0 bases and 4 bases respectively, with 4 bases between them. In DNA form, the CDR3 reads TGTGCCAGCAGCCAAGAGTCGAAAAACATTCAGTACTTC. It codes for CASSQESKNIQYF.

Many counts were recorded for this clonotype. The chain carries TRBV2 and TRBJ2-5, with D possibly matching TRBD2 (6 bases). Trimming pared 6 bases from V and 5 bases from J, leaving 19 bases between. The CDR3 extends over 15 amino acids. Germline assignment: CDR1 SNHLY and CDR2 FYNNEI. CDR3 protein: CASSSIAAGAETQYF. The CDR3 region has the DNA TGTGCCAGCAGCTCAATAGCGGCCGGGGCGGAGACCCAGTACTTC.

Many counts were recorded for this clonotype. V gene TRBV7-9 combines with J gene TRBJ2-1, with 9 positions matching TRBD1. Germline V lookup: CDR1 SEHNR, CDR2 FQNEAQ (reference sequence). V dropped 2 bases and J dropped 6; count of bases not matched to a gene: 5. The CDR3 is 15 amino acids. The CDR3 DNA is TGTGCCAGCAGCTTACAGGGACAGGGATTCAATGAGCAGTTCTTC. Its protein product is CASSLQGQGFNEQFF.

Concerning this clonotype itself: This sequence may be a read error, since a much larger clone differs from it by one base. The chain recombines TRBV7-8 with TRBJ2-1; 11 positions match TRBD2. The CDR3 is made up of 15 amino acids. Per the germline V gene, CDR1 is SGHVS and CDR2 is FQNEAQ. CDR3: CVSTQLAGAGNEQFF. The CDR3 DNA is TGTGTCAGCACCCAACTAGCGGGGGCTGGAAATGAGCAGTTCTTC.

In this sample, this clonotype turned up many times. V and J are TRBV28 and TRBJ2-1, with 7 bases fitting TRBD2. The CDR3 has 14 amino acids. V lost 2 bases to trimming and J lost 7 bases; unmatched junction nucleotides: 5. The germline gives CDR1 MDHEN, CDR2 SYDVKM. The CDR3 here is CASSLLAETNEQFF. CDR3 nucleotides: TGTGCCAGCAGTTTACTAGCGGAGACGAATGAGCAGTTCTTC.

The chain couples TRBV20-1 to TRBJ2-1, with D perhaps being TRBD1 or TRBD2 (5 bases each). The germline V gene encodes CDR1 DFQATT and CDR2 SNEGSKA (reference sequence). This CDR3 spans 15 amino acids. V shed 3 bases and J shed 5 bases, with 17 bases lying between them. CDR3 in DNA: TGCAGTGCTAGGGCCGGGACCCTCCGGGACAATGAGCAGTTCTTC. Protein: CSARAGTLRDNEQFF.

Note on this clonotype: Since a far larger clone is one base different, this is likely a read error. The CDR3 carries no conserved terminal phenylalanine or tryptophan, so it likely arises from a read error. The CDR3 sequence: CASSYSGQLFYGYTL. The DNA of the CDR3 is TGTGCCAGCAGTTACTCAGGACAGCTCTTCTATGGCTACACCCTC. The genes are TRBV6-5 and TRBJ1-2; TRBD1 is a possible D gene (6 bases). Germline V gene data show CDR1 as MNHEY and CDR2 as SVGAGI. This CDR3 has 15 amino acids. Trimming left V 0 bases short and J 4 bases short, with 12 bases between.

This clonotype came up a few times. The chain combines TRBV4-2 with TRBJ1-4; a possible D gene is TRBD1 (5 bases). The CDR3 loop spans 12 amino acids. Trimming cost V 4 bases and J 5 bases, with 5 bases left between them. Germline values: CDR1 LGHNA, CDR2 YNFKEQ. The CDR3 nucleotides read TGTGCCAGCAGCCGACAGAATGAAAAACTGTTTTTT. It encodes CASSRQNEKLFF.

For this clonotype: With a much larger clone just one base away, this may be a read error. V gene TRBV6-2 or TRBV6-3 combines with J gene TRBJ1-2; 9 bases fit TRBD1. This CDR3 has 17 residues. Germline CDR1 MNHEY, CDR2 SVGEGT. The CDR3 region has the DNA TGTGCCAGCAGTTACGCCGGGACAGGGTCAGGAATTTATGGCCACACCTTC. This encodes CASSYAGTGSGIYGHTF.

This clonotype was observed a handful of times. The V gene is TRBV9, the J gene TRBJ2-2; 7 nucleotides line up with TRBD2. This CDR3 has 16 amino acids. Germline loops: CDR1 SGDLS, CDR2 YYNGEE. Unmatched junction bases numbered 5, after V lost 2 bases and J lost 1 base. The CDR3 bases are TGTGCCAGCAGCGTCGGGAGGCCCGGGAACACCGGGGAGCTGTTTTTT. Protein product: CASSVGRPGNTGELFF.

As regards this clonotype: It may be a read error: a sequence one base away is much more abundant. V usage is TRBV5-1 and J usage is TRBJ2-2, with D uncertain. Germline loops: CDR1 SGHRS, CDR2 YFSETQ. The length of the CDR3 is 13 residues. CDR3 amino acids: CASSVESPRELFF. In DNA, the CDR3 is TGTGCCAGCAGCGTAGAGTCTCCCCGGGAGCTGTTTTTT. The complete variable domain, with remaining parts taken from reference TRBV5-1 and TRBJ2-2, reads KAGVTQTPRYLIKTRGQQVTLSCSPISGHRSVSWYQQTPGQGLQFLFEYFSETQRNKGNFPGRFSGRQFSNSRSEMNVSTLELGDSALYLCASSVESPRELFFGEGSRLTVL.

This clonotype was picked up a small number of times. The junction does not match germline at one end; this may be a read error. CDR3 loop: CASSESSGRYNEQFF. The DNA for the CDR3 is TGCGCCAGCAGTGAGTCTAGCGGGAGGTACAATGAGCAGTTCTTC. V is TRBV6-2 or TRBV6-3 and J is TRBJ2-1, with 11 bases that match TRBD2. Germline V gene sequence: CDR1 MNHEY, CDR2 SVGEGT. The CDR3 covers 15 residues.

The sample holds many counts of this clonotype. The chain combines TRBV20-1 with TRBJ2-1; 7 nucleotides match TRBD2. The germline V gene encodes CDR1 DFQATT and CDR2 SNEGSKA (reference sequence). The CDR3 is made up of 16 amino acids. The junction had 10 bases not matched to a gene; V was cut back by 1 base and J by 4 bases. CDR3 bases: TGCAGTGCTAGAGGATCGGGTAGCGGGCTATACAATGAGCAGTTCTTC. Its translation: CSARGSGSGLYNEQFF.